The 13 T cell receptor beta chains below all came from one sample that was sequenced in a study of blood T cell repertoires in COVID-19. Clones were sequenced by immunoSEQ multiplex PCR, and TCRdb holds only the in-frame ones, with some missing. The sample shows roughly 290,000 clones, approximately 90% of them seen only once. Sequencing was done on a sample of peripheral blood. The source of these receptors is a man in his thirties or forties with acute or convalescent COVID-19.

The gene calls are TRBV14 and TRBJ2-1; no clear D gene. The germline gives CDR1 SGHDN, CDR2 FVKESK. The V and J ends lost 1 base and 0 bases respectively, with 7 bases between them. The CDR3 loop spans 15 amino acids. CDR3 sequence (DNA): TGTGCCAGCAGCCAAGTCGGTAGCTCCTACAATGAGCAGTTCTTC. It translates to CASSQVGSSYNEQFF. The full variable domain, its missing parts supplied by reference TRBV14 and TRBJ2-1, is EAGVTQFPSHSVIEKGQTVTLRCDPISGHDNLYWYRRVMGKEIKFLLHFVKESKQDESGMPNNRFLAERTGGTYSTLKVQPAELEDSGVYFCASSQVGSSYNEQFFGPGTRLTVL.

The chain uses TRBV5-1 and TRBJ1-4; TRBD1 matches at 7 bases. The CDR3 covers 13 residues. Germline V gene data show CDR1 as SGHRS and CDR2 as YFSETQ. The trim removed 4 bases at V and 10 bases at J, leaving 7 bases unmatched. The CDR3 here is CASSLRQGRKLFF. The CDR3 DNA is TGCGCCAGCAGCCTGAGACAGGGCAGAAAACTGTTTTTT.

The J gene is TRBJ1-2, the V gene TRBV3-1 (or the pseudogene TRBV3-2), with 9 bases that match TRBD1. Germline loops: CDR1 LGHDT, CDR2 YNNKEL (reference sequence). V lost 0 bases, J lost 8 bases, and 7 bases stayed unmatched. This CDR3 region has 15 residues. CDR3 DNA sequence: TGTGCCAGCAGCCAAGATCCTCGACAGGGGGACGGCTACACCTTC. As protein: CASSQDPRQGDGYTF.

As for this clone: Different DNA sequences within this sample yield the same CDR3. This chain joins TRBV27 and TRBJ1-6; 7 bases fit TRBD1. J gave up 7 bases and V 6 bases, and 6 bases lay outside the gene matches. This CDR3 is 14 amino acids long. Germline values: CDR1 MNHEY, CDR2 SMNVEV (reference sequence). DNA of the CDR3: TGTGCCAGCAGCCTTCAGGGGGGAAATTCACCCCTCCACTTT. It is translated as CASSLQGGNSPLHF.

The chain combines TRBV9 with TRBJ1-1, with 12 positions matching TRBD1. From germline, CDR1 is SGDLS and CDR2 YYNGEE. V trimming: 4 bases; J trimming: 6 bases; junction bases outside the gene matches: 7. The CDR3 is 15 amino acids. CDR3 nucleotides: TGTGCCAGCAGCCTGATGGGACAGGGGGCCTCTGAAGCTTTCTTT. Translating gives CASSLMGQGASEAFF. Full variable domain (rest looked up from reference TRBV9 and TRBJ1-1): DSGVTQTPKHLITATGQRVTLRCSPRSGDLSVYWYQQSLDQGLQFLIQYYNGEERAKGNILERFSAQQFPDLHSELNLSSLELGDSALYFCASSLMGQGASEAFFGQGTRLTVV.

The gene calls are TRBV5-5 and TRBJ1-2; TRBD1 might be the D (5 bases). CDR1 SGHKS and CDR2 YYEKEE come from the germline V gene (reference sequence). V dropped 4 bases and J dropped 4 bases, with 17 bases sitting between them. The CDR3 spans 15 residues. The CDR3: CASSPAITGIYGYTF. Here the CDR3 DNA reads TGTGCCAGCAGCCCAGCTATTACAGGAATCTATGGCTACACCTTC.

The chain's CDR3 is CATSRDPRQVNSPLHF. CDR3 DNA: TGTGCCACCAGCAGAGATCCCCGACAAGTTAATTCACCCCTCCACTTT. This sequence joins TRBV15 and TRBJ1-6; D gene ambiguous. The CDR3 has 16 amino acids. Germline CDR1 LNHNV, CDR2 YYDKDF (reference sequence). The V gene lost 0 bases and the J gene lost 6 bases, with 12 bases spanning the gap. The variable domain in full, completed from reference TRBV15 and TRBJ1-6, reads DAMVIQNPRYQVTQFGKPVTLSCSQTLNHNVMYWYQQKSSQAPKLLFHYYDKDFNNEADTPDNFQSRRPNTSFCFLDIRSPGLGDTAMYLCATSRDPRQVNSPLHFGNGTRLTVT.

The genes are TRBV6-5 and TRBJ1-5; D ambiguous. CDR3 size: 14 residues. The germline gives CDR1 MNHEY, CDR2 SVGAGI. The V end was cut by 6 bases, the J end by 2 bases, with 11 bases between. As DNA, the CDR3 is TGTGCCAGCAGCTTTGACACGGGCAATCAGCCCCAGCATTTT. Its translation: CASSFDTGNQPQHF.

This clone has a handful of counts. The rearrangement links TRBV28 to TRBJ2-1, with D possibly TRBD2 on 6 matching bases. The CDR3 runs 19 residues. Between the trimmed V and J ends, which lost 1 base and 0 bases, there was a span of 19 bases. Germline CDR1 and CDR2: MDHEN and SYDVKM. CDR3 sequence: CASSLYPQGSGSSYNEQFF. Here the CDR3 DNA reads TGTGCCAGCAGTTTATACCCTCAGGGTAGCGGTAGCTCCTACAATGAGCAGTTCTTC.

This clone appeared a few times. The rearrangement links TRBV3-1 (or the pseudogene TRBV3-2) to TRBJ1-5; no definite D call. Germline assignment: CDR1 LGHDT and CDR2 YNNKEL (reference sequence). With 4 bases removed from V and 7 bases from J, the gap between germline ends came to 11 bases. The CDR3 covers 13 residues. CDR3 sequence reads: CASSPLLGQPQHF. The CDR3 DNA reads TGTGCCAGCAGCCCACTACTAGGGCAGCCCCAGCATTTT.

The chain joins TRBV6-2 or TRBV6-3 to TRBJ2-3; TRBD2 aligns across 8 bases. CDR3 size: 15 residues. The V gene's germline CDR1 is MNHEY and CDR2 SVGEGT. V was pared by 3 bases and J by 2 bases, with 4 bases of the junction left unmatched. Here the CDR3 reads CASSYLAGATDTQYF. CDR3 DNA: TGTGCCAGCAGTTATCTAGCGGGTGCCACAGATACGCAGTATTTT.

V and J are TRBV14 and TRBJ2-7; TRBD1 agrees at 7 bases. The V gene's germline CDR1 is SGHDN and CDR2 FVKESK. This CDR3 has 13 amino acids. After removal of 6 bases from V and 7 bases from J, the junction contained 9 bases not matched to a gene. CDR3 coding DNA: TGTGCCAGCAGTCGACAGGGCCCAGGGGAGCAGTACTTC. It yields the protein CASSRQGPGEQYF.

This clone occurred a few times. CDR3 nucleotide sequence: TGTGCCAGCAGCTTAGAGTACAGCTCGGATGGAAACACCATATATTTT. Protein: CASSLEYSSDGNTIYF. This sequence joins TRBV7-9 and TRBJ1-3; D not certain. CDR3 size: 16 residues. V lost 1 base, J lost 3 bases, and 13 bases lay in between. Germline lookup yields CDR1 SEHNR and CDR2 FQNEAQ (reference sequence).